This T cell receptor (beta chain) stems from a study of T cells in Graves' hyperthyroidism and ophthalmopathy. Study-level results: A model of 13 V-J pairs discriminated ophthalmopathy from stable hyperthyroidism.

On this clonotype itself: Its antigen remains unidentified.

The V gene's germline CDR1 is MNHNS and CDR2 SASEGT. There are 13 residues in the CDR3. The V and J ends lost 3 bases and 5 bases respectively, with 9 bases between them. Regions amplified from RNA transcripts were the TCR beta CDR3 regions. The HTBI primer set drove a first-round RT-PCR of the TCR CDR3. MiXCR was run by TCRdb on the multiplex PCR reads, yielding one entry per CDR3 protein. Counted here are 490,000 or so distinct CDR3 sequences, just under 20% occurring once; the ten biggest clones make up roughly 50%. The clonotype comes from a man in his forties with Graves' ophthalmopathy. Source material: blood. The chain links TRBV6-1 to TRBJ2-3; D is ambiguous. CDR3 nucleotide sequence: TGTGCCAGCAGTGAGATCCTGGGAGATACGCAGTATTTT. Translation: CASSEILGDTQYF.